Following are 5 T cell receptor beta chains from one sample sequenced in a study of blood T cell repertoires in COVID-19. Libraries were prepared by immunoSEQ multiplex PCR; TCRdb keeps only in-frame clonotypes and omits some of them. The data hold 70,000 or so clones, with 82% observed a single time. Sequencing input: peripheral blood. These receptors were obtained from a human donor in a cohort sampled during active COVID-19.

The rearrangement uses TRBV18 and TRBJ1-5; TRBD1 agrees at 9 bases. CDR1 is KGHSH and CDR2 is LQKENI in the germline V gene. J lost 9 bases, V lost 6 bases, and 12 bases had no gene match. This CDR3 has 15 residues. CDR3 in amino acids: CASSEQGQGRWPQHF. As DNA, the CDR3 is TGTGCCAGCTCCGAACAGGGACAGGGTCGTTGGCCCCAGCATTTT.

The CDR3 nucleotides read TGTGCCAGCAGTCCCCGGCAGCTACAGGTTCGGACATCCTACGAGCAGTACTTC. Translated: CASSPRQLQVRTSYEQYF. The rearrangement links TRBV27 to TRBJ2-7; D perhaps matches TRBD1 (5 bases). The CDR3 spans 18 residues. Per the germline V gene, CDR1 is MNHEY and CDR2 is SMNVEV (reference sequence). The ends were cut back, 5 bases at V and 1 base at J, with 24 bases in the middle.

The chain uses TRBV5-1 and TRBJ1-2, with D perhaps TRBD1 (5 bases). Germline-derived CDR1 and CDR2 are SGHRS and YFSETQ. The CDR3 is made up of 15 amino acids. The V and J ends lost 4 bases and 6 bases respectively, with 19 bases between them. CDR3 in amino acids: CASSPGGGITNGYTF. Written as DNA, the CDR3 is TGCGCCAGCAGCCCGGGGGGAGGGATAACGAATGGCTACACCTTC.

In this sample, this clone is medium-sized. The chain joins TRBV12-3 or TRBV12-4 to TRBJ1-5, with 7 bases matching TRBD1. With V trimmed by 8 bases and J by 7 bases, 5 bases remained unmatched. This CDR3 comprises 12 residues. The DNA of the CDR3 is TGTGCCAGCCGACAGGGCCGACAGCCCCAGCATTTT. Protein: CASRQGRQPQHF.

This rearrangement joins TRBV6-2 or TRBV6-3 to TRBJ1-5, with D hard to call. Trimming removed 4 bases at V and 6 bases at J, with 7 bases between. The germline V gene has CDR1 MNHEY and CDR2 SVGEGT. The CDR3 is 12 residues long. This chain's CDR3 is CASSSRLQPQHF. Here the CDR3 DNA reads TGTGCCAGCAGTTCCAGGCTTCAGCCCCAGCATTTT.